The following is a TCR beta chain sequence with its context. The data stem from a study of blood T cell repertoires in COVID-19. This CDR3 is built from 16 residues. After removal of 3 bases from V and 1 base from J, the junction contained 7 bases not matched to a gene. Germline-derived CDR1 and CDR2 are SGDLS and YYNGEE. In the source study's methods: Counts of nucleated cells, estimated from reference gene primer amplification, were obtained. Sequencing was performed with immunoSEQ multiplex PCR; in TCRdb, only in-frame clones are kept and a portion is missing. V and J calls and clone size are those listed in that table; D and trimming were worked out from the DNA. The data hold 400,000 to 500,000 clones, with 70% to 90% observed a single time. Participants, about 18 to 90 years old, spanned under 30 US areas.

Sample: PBMCs or T cells enriched from blood (not recorded which). V is TRBV9 and J is TRBJ2-5; TRBD2 aligns across 9 bases. This sequence was found in a woman aged 18-29 years who had been exposed to COVID-19. CDR3 nucleotides: TGTGCCAGCAGCGGTCGAAGCGGGGGGTTCCAAGAGACCCAGTACTTC. Its translation: CASSGRSGGFQETQYF.